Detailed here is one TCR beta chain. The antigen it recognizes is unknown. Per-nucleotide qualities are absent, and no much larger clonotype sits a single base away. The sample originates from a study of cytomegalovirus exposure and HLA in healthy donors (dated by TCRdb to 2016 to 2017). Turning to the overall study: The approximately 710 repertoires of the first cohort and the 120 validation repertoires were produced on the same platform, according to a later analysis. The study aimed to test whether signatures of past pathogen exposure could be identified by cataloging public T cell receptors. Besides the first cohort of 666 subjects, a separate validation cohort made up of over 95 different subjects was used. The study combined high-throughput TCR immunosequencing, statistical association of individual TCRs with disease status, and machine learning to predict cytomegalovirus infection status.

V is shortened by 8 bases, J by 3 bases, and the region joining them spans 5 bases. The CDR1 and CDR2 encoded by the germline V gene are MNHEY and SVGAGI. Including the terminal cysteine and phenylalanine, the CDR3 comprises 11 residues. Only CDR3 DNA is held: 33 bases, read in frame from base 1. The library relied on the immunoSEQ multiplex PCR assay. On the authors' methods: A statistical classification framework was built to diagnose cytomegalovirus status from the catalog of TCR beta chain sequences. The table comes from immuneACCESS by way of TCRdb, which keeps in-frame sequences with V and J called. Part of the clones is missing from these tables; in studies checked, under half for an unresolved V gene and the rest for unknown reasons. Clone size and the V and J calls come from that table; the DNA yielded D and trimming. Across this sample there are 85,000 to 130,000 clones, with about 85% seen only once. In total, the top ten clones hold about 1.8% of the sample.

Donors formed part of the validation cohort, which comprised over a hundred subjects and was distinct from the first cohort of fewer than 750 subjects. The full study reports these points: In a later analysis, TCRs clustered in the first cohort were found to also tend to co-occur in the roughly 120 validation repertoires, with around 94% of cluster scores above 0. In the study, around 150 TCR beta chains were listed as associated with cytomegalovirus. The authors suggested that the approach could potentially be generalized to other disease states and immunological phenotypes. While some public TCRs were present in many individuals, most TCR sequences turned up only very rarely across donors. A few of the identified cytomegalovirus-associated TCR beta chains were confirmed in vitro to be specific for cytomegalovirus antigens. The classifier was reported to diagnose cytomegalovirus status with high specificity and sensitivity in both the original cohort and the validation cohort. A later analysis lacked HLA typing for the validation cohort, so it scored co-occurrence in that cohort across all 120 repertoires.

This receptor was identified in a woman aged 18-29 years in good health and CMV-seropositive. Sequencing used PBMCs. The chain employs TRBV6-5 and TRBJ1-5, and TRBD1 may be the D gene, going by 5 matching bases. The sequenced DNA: TGTGCCAGCGGGGCCAATCAGCCCCAGCATTTT. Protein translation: CASGANQPQHF.